Listed below are T cell receptor beta chains from one sample, sequenced in a study of T cells in Graves' hyperthyroidism and ophthalmopathy. One entry per CDR3 protein results from TCRdb running MiXCR on the multiplex PCR reads. Altogether over 700,000 distinct CDR3 sequences are present, about 17% being singletons, with the ten largest covering 16%. The sequenced sample was blood. Source of these receptors: a woman aged 45-65 years with Graves' hyperthyroidism that later progressed to Graves' ophthalmopathy. Each CDR3 is given with its conserved first and last residue. Each record gives: CDR3 DNA, CDR3 protein, J gene, clone size, V gene, D gene. D genes are given only for firm matches. The size field is filled for only some rows; it gives once, few, many or a size class.

TGCAGTGCCATAGCGGGTAGGGAGACCCAGTACTTC	CSAIAGRETQYF	TRBJ2-5	NA	TRBV20-1	TRBD2
TGTGCCACCAGCAGAGACGGGACAGTTAGCACAGATACGCAGTATTTT	CATSRDGTVSTDTQYF	TRBJ2-3	NA	TRBV15	TRBD1
TGTGCCAGCAGTGGGACAGGGGATTCGGACGGCTACACCTTC	CASSGTGDSDGYTF	TRBJ1-2	NA	TRBV27	TRBD1
TGTGCCAGCAGCTCTTACAGGGTCCAAGACGAAAAACTGTTTTTT	CASSSYRVQDEKLFF	TRBJ1-4	NA	TRBV11-2	NA
TGTGCCAGCACCTGGGGACCCACCCAAGAGACCCAGTACTTC	CASTWGPTQETQYF	TRBJ2-5	once	TRBV6-2/TRBV6-3	NA
TGTGCCAGCTCACCCATTATCTCTGGGGCCAACGTCCTGACTTTC	CASSPIISGANVLTF	TRBJ2-6	few	TRBV18	NA
TGTGCCAGCACGCTGACAGGGGGCGTCGGTCAGCCCCAGCATTTT	CASTLTGGVGQPQHF	TRBJ1-5	few	TRBV12-3/TRBV12-4	TRBD1
TGCAGTGTTGGGCAGGGCGCCGGGCAGACCCAGTACTTC	CSVGQGAGQTQYF	TRBJ2-5	NA	TRBV20-1	NA
TGTGCCAGCAGTCCCCAACTAGCGATTTTTGGCTCTGGGGCCAACGTCCTGACTTTC	CASSPQLAIFGSGANVLTF	TRBJ2-6	few	TRBV6-2/TRBV6-3	TRBD2
TGTGCCAGCAGTTACGACAGCGAGCAGTACTTC	CASSYDSEQYF	TRBJ2-7	many	TRBV2	NA
TGTGCCATCAGTGATCCAGAATTAGGACTCTATGGCTACACCTTC	CAISDPELGLYGYTF	TRBJ1-2	NA	TRBV10-3	NA
TGCAGTGCTAGAGCCCCGACTTACCAAGAGACCCAGTACTTC	CSARAPTYQETQYF	TRBJ2-5	NA	TRBV20-1	NA
TGCAGTGCTAGAGATATGCTCCAGGCTTTCTTT	CSARDMLQAFF	TRBJ1-1	NA	TRBV20-1	NA
TGTGCCAGCAGCTCGACAGGGGGCCACGAGCAGTACTTC	CASSSTGGHEQYF	TRBJ2-7	few	TRBV7-3	TRBD1
TGCGCCAGCAGCGTGACCTTAGCCTCCGCCTACAATGAGCAGTTCTTC	CASSVTLASAYNEQFF	TRBJ2-1	many	TRBV5-1	NA
TGTGCCTGGAGTGCCAGGTTCTACGAGCAGTACTTC	CAWSARFYEQYF	TRBJ2-7	many	TRBV30	NA
TGTGCCAGCAGCGACCCGGACGGAAGCTATGGCTACACCTTC	CASSDPDGSYGYTF	TRBJ1-2	NA	TRBV27	NA
TGTGCCATCAGTGAGTCTGGGGAGAATCAGCCCCAGCATTTT	CAISESGENQPQHF	TRBJ1-5	NA	TRBV10-3	NA
TGTGCCAGCAGCGATACAGTAGTGGTCGGGCAGAGCAATCAGCCCCAGCATTTT	CASSDTVVVGQSNQPQHF	TRBJ1-5	many	TRBV2	NA
TGCGCCAGCAGCCAAGTTACCGCACCTACCAACTATGGCTACACCTTC	CASSQVTAPTNYGYTF	TRBJ1-2	few	TRBV4-1	NA
TGTGCCAGTAGTATTTCGGATTCCTCTGGAAACACCATATATTTT	CASSISDSSGNTIYF	TRBJ1-3	NA	TRBV19	NA
TGTGCCATCAGTGTGAAGGGACTGAACACCGGGGAGCTGTTTTTT	CAISVKGLNTGELFF	TRBJ2-2	NA	TRBV10-3	NA
TGCAGTGCTAGAGGTGGGAATTCACCCCTCCACTTT	CSARGGNSPLHF	TRBJ1-6	NA	TRBV20-1	NA
TGCGGCGTTGAAACAGGGGAGTATGAGCAGTTCTTC	CGVETGEYEQFF	TRBJ2-1	NA	TRBV29-1	TRBD1